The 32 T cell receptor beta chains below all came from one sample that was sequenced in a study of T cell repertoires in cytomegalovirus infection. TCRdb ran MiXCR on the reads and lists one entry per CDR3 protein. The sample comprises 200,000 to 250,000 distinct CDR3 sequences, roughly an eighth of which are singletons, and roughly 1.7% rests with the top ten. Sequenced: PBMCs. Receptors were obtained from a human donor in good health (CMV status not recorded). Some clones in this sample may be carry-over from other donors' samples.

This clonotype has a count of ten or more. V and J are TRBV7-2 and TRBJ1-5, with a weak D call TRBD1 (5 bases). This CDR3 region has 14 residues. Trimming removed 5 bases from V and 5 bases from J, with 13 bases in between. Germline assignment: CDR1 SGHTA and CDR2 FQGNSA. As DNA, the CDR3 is TGTGCCAGCAGCCCTACAAGGGGATATCAGCCCCAGCATTTT. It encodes CASSPTRGYQPQHF. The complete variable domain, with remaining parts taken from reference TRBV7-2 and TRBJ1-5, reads GAGVSQSPSNKVTEKGKDVELRCDPISGHTALYWYRQSLGQGLEFLIYFQGNSAPDKSGLPSDRFSAERTGGSVSTLTIQRTQQEDSAVYLCASSPTRGYQPQHFGDGTRLSIL.

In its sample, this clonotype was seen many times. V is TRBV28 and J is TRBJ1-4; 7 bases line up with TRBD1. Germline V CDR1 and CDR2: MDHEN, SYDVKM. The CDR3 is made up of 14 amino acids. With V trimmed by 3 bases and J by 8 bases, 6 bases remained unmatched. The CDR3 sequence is CASSFRQGVEKLFF. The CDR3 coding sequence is TGTGCCAGCAGTTTCAGACAGGGAGTCGAAAAACTGTTTTTT.

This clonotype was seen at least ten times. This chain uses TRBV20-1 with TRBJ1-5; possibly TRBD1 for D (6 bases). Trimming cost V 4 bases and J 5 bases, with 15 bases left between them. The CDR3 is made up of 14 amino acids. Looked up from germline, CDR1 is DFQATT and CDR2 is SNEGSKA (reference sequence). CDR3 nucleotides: TGCAGTGCTAAACAGAACGAGGGGGATCAGCCCCAGCATTTT. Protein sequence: CSAKQNEGDQPQHF.

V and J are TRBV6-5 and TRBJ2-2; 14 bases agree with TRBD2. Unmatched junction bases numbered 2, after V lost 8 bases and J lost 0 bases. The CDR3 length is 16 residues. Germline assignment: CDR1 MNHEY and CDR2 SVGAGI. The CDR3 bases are TGTGCCAGCCAGACTAGCGGGGGGGCGAACACCGGGGAGCTGTTTTTT. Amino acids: CASQTSGGANTGELFF.

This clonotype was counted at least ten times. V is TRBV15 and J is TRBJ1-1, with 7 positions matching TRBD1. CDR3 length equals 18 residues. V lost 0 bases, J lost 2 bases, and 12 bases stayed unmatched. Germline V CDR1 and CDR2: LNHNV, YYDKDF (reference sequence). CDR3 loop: CATSRDRLQGGGNTEAFF. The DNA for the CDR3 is TGTGCCACCAGCAGAGATCGTCTGCAGGGGGGGGGAAACACTGAAGCTTTCTTT.

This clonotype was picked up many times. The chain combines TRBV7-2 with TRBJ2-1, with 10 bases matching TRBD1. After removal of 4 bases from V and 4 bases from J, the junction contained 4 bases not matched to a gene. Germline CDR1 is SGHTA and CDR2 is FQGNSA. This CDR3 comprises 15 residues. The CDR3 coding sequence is TGTGCCAGCAGCTCAGGACAGGGGGTATACAATGAGCAGTTCTTC. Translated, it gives CASSSGQGVYNEQFF.

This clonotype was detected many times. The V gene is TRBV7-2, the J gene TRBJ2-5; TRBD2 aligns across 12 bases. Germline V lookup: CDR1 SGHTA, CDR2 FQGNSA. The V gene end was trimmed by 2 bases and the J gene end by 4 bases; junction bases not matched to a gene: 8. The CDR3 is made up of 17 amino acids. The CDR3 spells CASSLNHLAGGLETQYF. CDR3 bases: TGTGCCAGCAGCTTAAATCACCTAGCGGGGGGGTTAGAGACCCAGTACTTC.

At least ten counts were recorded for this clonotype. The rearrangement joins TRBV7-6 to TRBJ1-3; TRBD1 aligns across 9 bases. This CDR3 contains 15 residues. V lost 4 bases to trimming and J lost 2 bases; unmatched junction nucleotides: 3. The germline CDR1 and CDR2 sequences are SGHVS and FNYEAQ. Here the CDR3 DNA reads TGTGCCAGCAGCTCTTACAGGGGGCCTGGAAACACCATATATTTT. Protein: CASSSYRGPGNTIYF.

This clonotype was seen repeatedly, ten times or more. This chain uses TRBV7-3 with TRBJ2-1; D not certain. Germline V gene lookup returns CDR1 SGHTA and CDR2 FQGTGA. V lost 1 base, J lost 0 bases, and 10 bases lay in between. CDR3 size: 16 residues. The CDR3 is CASSLNRLSSYNEQFF. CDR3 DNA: TGTGCCAGCAGCTTAAATCGGCTCAGCTCCTACAATGAGCAGTTCTTC.

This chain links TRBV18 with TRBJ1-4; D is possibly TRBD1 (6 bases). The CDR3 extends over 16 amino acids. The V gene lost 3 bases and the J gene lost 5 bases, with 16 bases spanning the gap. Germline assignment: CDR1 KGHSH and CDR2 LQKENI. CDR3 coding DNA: TGTGCCAGCTCACCTCCCACAGGGTTGGCAAATGAAAAACTGTTTTTT. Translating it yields CASSPPTGLANEKLFF. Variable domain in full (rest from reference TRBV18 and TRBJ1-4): NAGVMQNPRHLVRRRGQEARLRCSPMKGHSHVYWYRQLPEEGLKFMVYLQKENIIDESGMPKERFSAEFPKEGPSILRIQQVVRGDSAAYFCASSPPTGLANEKLFFGSGTQLSVL.

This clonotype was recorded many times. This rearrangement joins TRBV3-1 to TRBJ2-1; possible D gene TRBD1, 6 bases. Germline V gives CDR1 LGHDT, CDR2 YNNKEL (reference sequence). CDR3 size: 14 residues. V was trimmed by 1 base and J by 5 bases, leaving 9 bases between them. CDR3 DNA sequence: TGTGCCAGCAGCCAAGGGACAGCTAACAATGAGCAGTTCTTC. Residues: CASSQGTANNEQFF.

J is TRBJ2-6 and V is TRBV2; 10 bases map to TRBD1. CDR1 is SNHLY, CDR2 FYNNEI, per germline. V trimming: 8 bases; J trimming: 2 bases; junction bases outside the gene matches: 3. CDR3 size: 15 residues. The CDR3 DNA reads TGTGCCAGCGACAGGGGGCAAACTGGGGCCAACGTCCTGACTTTC. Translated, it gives CASDRGQTGANVLTF.

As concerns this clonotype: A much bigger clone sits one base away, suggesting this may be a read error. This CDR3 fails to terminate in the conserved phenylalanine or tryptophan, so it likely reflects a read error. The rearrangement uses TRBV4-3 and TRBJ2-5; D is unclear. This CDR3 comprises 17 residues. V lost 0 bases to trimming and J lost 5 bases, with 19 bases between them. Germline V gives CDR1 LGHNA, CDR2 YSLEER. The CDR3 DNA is TGCGCCAGCAGCCAAGATTTACCCGGCGACCCCCGGGAGACCCAGTACCTC. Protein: CASSQDLPGDPRETQYL.

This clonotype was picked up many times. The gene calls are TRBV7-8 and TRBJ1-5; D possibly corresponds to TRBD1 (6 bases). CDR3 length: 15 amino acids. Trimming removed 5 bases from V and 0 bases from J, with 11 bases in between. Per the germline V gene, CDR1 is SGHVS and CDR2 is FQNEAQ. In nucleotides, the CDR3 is TGTGCCAGCAGCCGGACAGATTTTAGCAATCAGCCCCAGCATTTT. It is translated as CASSRTDFSNQPQHF.

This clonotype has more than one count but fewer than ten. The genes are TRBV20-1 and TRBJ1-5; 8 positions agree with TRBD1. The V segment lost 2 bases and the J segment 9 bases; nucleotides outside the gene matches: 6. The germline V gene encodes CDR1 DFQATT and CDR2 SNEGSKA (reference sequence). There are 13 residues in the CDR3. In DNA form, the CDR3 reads TGCAGTGCTAGATATGAAGGGACAGGGCCCCAGCATTTT. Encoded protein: CSARYEGTGPQHF.

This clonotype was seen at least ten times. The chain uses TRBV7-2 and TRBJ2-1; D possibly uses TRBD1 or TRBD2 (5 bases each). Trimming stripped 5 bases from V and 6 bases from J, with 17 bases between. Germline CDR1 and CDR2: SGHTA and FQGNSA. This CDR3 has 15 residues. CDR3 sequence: CASSQRRGDFNEQFF. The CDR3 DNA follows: TGTGCCAGCAGCCAACGTAGGGGAGATTTCAATGAGCAGTTCTTC.

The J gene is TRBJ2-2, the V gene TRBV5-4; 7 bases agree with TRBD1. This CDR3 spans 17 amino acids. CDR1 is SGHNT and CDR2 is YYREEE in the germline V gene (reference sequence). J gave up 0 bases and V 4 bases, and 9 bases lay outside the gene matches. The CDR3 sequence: CASSQTGVPSNTGELFF. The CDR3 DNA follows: TGTGCCAGCAGCCAAACAGGGGTTCCCTCGAACACCGGGGAGCTGTTTTTT.

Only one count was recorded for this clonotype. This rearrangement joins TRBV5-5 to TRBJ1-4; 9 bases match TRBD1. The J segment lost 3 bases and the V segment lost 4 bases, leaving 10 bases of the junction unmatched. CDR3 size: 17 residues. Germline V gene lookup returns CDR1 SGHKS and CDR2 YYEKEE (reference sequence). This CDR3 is CASSQHPGTGPNEKLFF. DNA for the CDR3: TGTGCCAGCAGCCAACACCCCGGGACAGGGCCTAATGAAAAACTGTTTTTT.

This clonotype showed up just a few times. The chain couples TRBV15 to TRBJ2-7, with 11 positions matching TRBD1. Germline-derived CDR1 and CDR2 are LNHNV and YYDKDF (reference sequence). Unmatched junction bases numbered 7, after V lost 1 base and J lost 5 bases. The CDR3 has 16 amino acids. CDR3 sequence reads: CATSRGLDRGLNEQYF. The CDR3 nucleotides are TGTGCCACCAGCAGAGGCCTGGACAGGGGGCTCAACGAGCAGTACTTC.

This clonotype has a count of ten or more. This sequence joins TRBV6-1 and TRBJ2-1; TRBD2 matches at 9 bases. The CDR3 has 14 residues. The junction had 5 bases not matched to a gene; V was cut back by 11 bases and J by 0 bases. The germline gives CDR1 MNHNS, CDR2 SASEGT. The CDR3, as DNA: TGTGCCTGCGGGGGGGCGAGCTCCTACAATGAGCAGTTCTTC. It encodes CACGGASSYNEQFF.

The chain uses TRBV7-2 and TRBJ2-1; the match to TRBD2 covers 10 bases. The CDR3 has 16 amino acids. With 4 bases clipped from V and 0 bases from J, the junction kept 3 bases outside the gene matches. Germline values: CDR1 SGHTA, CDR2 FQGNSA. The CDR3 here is CASSSSSGSSYNEQFF. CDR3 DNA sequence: TGTGCCAGCAGCTCTTCTAGCGGGAGCTCCTACAATGAGCAGTTCTTC.

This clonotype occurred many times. The CDR3 sequence: CASSLKRRELNYEQYF. For the CDR3, the DNA is TGTGCCAGCAGCCTCAAGAGGAGAGAACTAAACTACGAGCAGTACTTC. The V gene is TRBV7-6, the J gene TRBJ2-7, with D hard to call. The CDR3 contains 16 residues. Germline V CDR1 and CDR2: SGHVS, FNYEAQ. Deletions cut 5 bases from V and 3 bases from J, with 20 bases between.

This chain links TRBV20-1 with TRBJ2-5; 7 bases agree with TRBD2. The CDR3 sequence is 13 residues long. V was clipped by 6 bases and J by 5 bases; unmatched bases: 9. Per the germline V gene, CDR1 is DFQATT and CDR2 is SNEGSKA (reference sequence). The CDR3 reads CSATPLSGETQYF. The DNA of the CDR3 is TGCAGTGCCACCCCCCTTAGCGGGGAGACCCAGTACTTC.

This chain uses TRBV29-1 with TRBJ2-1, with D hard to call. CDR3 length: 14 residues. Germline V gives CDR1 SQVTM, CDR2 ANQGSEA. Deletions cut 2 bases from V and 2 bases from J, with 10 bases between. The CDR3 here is CSVERAGTYNEQFF. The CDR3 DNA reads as TGCAGCGTTGAAAGGGCAGGTACCTACAATGAGCAGTTCTTC.

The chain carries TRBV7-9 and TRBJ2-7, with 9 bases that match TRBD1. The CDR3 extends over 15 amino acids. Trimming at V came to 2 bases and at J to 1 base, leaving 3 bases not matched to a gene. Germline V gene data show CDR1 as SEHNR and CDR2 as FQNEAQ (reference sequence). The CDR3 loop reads CASSLWGTGSYEQYF. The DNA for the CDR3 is TGTGCCAGCAGCTTATGGGGGACAGGGTCCTACGAGCAGTACTTC.

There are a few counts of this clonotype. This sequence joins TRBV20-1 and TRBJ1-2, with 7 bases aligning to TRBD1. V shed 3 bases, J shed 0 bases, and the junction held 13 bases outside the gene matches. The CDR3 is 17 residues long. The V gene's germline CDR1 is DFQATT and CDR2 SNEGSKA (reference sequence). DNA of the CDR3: TGCAGTGCTAGCCACGGTGGGACAGATGTACCTAACTATGGCTACACCTTC. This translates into CSASHGGTDVPNYGYTF.

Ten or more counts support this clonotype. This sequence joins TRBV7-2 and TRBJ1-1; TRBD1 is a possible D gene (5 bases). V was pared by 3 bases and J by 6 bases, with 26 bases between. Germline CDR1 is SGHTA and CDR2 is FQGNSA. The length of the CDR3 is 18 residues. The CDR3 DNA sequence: TGTGCCAGCAGCTTTACTCAGGCATGGGACGAGAAGGACCCTGAAGCTTTCTTT. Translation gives CASSFTQAWDEKDPEAFF.

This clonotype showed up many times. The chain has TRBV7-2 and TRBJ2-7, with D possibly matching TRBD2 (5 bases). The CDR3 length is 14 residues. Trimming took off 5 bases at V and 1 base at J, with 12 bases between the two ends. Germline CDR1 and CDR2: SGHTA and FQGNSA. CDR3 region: CASSQRTLSYEQYF. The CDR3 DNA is TGTGCCAGCAGCCAACGGACTCTTTCCTACGAGCAGTACTTC.

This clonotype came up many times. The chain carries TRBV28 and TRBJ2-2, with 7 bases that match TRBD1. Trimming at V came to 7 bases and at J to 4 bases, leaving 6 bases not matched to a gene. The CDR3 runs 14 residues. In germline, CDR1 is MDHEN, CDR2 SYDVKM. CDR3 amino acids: CASKGDSPTGELFF. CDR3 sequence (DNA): TGTGCCAGCAAGGGGGACAGCCCCACCGGGGAGCTGTTTTTT.

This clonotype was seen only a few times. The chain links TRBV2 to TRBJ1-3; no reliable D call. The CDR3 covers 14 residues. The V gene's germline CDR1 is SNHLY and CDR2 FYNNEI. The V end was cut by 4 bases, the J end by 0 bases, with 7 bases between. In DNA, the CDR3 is TGTGCCAGCAGTGGAGAGGGCTCTGGAAACACCATATATTTT. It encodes CASSGEGSGNTIYF.

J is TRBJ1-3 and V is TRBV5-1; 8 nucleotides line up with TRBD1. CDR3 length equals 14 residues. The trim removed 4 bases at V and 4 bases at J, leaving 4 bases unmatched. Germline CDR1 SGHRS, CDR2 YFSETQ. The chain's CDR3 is CASSPGGFGNTIYF. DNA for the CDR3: TGCGCCAGCAGCCCAGGGGGCTTCGGAAACACCATATATTTT.

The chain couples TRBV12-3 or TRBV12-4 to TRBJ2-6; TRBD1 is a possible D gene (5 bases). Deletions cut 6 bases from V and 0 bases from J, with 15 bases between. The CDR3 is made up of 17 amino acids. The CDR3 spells CASSRRTLSSGANVLTF. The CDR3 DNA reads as TGTGCCAGCAGCCGAAGGACATTGAGCTCTGGGGCCAACGTCCTGACTTTC.